The 26 T cell receptor beta chains reported below all come from one sample, sequenced in a study of blood T cells in healthy people across ages. Sample-barcoded 5' priming and a J-beta primer mix drove a second PCR of about 7 to 11 cycles. TCRdb fed the 5' RACE reads into MiXCR, producing one record per CDR3 protein. The repertoire holds some 890,000 distinct CDR3 sequences, 25% to 30% seen once, with 9.5% to 13% in the top ten. This same sample was also part of a study on T cells of mothers and their children.

The sequencing input was blood. The receptor source for this set is a woman between 40 and 50 years old in good health.

The rearrangement links TRBV29-1 to TRBJ1-5, with 12 bases fitting TRBD1. Germline V CDR1 and CDR2: SQVTM, ANQGSEA. This CDR3 is built from 13 residues. The V segment lost 6 bases and the J segment 3 bases; nucleotides outside the gene matches: 0. In nucleotides, the CDR3 is TGCAGCGTGGGACAGGGGGCCAATCAGCCCCAGCATTTT. Amino acids: CSVGQGANQPQHF. The full variable domain, completed using reference TRBV29-1 and TRBJ1-5, is SAVISQKPSRDICQRGTSLTIQCQVDSQVTMMFWYRQQPGQSLTLIATANQGSEATYESGFVIDKFPISRPNLTFSTLTVSNMSPEDSSIYLCSVGQGANQPQHFGDGTRLSIL.

The chain uses TRBV4-1 and TRBJ1-2; D gene ambiguous. Trimming left V 1 base short and J 4 bases short, with 13 bases between. The CDR3 extends over 15 amino acids. Germline V lookup: CDR1 MGHRA, CDR2 YSYEKL. Here the CDR3 reads CASSQVVGASYGYTF. In DNA form, the CDR3 reads TGCGCCAGCAGCCAAGTTGTGGGAGCTAGCTATGGCTACACCTTC.

There are a few counts of this clonotype. One end of the junction fails to match germline, which may point to a read error. This chain uses TRBV7-8 with TRBJ2-1; D might be TRBD2 (5 bases). This CDR3 comprises 15 residues. The V gene's germline CDR1 is SGHVS and CDR2 FQNEAQ. The CDR3 region is CAGSHQGLPRDEQFF. Written as DNA, the CDR3 is TGTGCCGGCAGCCATCAAGGACTGCCGCGGGATGAGCAGTTCTTC.

This clonotype occurred a few times. The CDR3 loop is CASRNGRGNYGYTF. The CDR3 DNA reads as TGTGCCAGCAGGAATGGTAGAGGGAACTATGGCTACACCTTC. The chain links TRBV7-2 to TRBJ1-2; D unclear. The CDR3 runs to 14 residues. Germline V gene data show CDR1 as SGHTA and CDR2 as FQGNSA. Trimming took 6 bases from V and 2 from J, leaving 13 bases between them. Full variable domain (remainder filled in from reference TRBV7-2 and TRBJ1-2): GAGVSQSPSNKVTEKGKDVELRCDPISGHTALYWYRQSLGQGLEFLIYFQGNSAPDKSGLPSDRFSAERTGGSVSTLTIQRTQQEDSAVYLCASRNGRGNYGYTFGSGTRLTVV.

This clonotype was observed a handful of times. CDR3: CSACLGNQPQHF. The CDR3 DNA follows: TGCAGCGCGTGTTTGGGTAATCAGCCCCAGCATTTT. The chain links TRBV29-1 to TRBJ1-5; the D is unclear. There are 12 residues in the CDR3. V was cut by 7 bases and J by 4 bases, with 11 bases left in between. Germline V gives CDR1 SQVTM, CDR2 ANQGSEA. Full variable domain (missing parts from reference TRBV29-1 and TRBJ1-5): SAVISQKPSRDICQRGTSLTIQCQVDSQVTMMFWYRQQPGQSLTLIATANQGSEATYESGFVIDKFPISRPNLTFSTLTVSNMSPEDSSIYLCSACLGNQPQHFGDGTRLSIL.

The sample holds many counts of this clonotype. Here the CDR3 DNA reads TGTGCCAGCAGTGATCTCAGTCGTCAAGAGACCCAGTACTTC. It specifies CASSDLSRQETQYF. The V and J genes are TRBV6-1 and TRBJ2-5; unclear D gene. Germline V lookup: CDR1 MNHNS, CDR2 SASEGT. V gave up 3 bases and J gave up 2 bases, with 10 bases separating them. CDR3 length equals 14 residues.

J is TRBJ1-1 and V is TRBV6-5; D is perhaps TRBD1 (6 bases). V lost 2 bases and J 4 bases, leaving 11 bases between the germline ends. The CDR3 has 14 residues. Per the germline V gene, CDR1 is MNHEY and CDR2 is SVGAGI. The CDR3 is CASSYRRGATEAFF. CDR3 in DNA: TGTGCCAGCAGTTACCGTAGGGGGGCCACTGAAGCTTTCTTT.

CDR3 protein: CASSDQRGGRDTQYF. For the CDR3, the DNA is TGTGCCAGCAGCGACCAGCGGGGGGGCAGGGATACGCAGTATTTT. This chain connects TRBV7-2 to TRBJ2-3; 10 positions match TRBD2. V lost 5 bases to trimming and J lost 6 bases; unmatched junction nucleotides: 8. Germline lookup yields CDR1 SGHTA and CDR2 FQGNSA. The CDR3 totals 15 residues.

This chain joins TRBV2 and TRBJ1-1; TRBD1 might be the D (5 bases). V lost 4 bases, J lost 6 bases, and 9 bases lay in between. The germline V gene encodes CDR1 SNHLY and CDR2 FYNNEI. This CDR3 spans 12 amino acids. This CDR3 reads CASSVRGAEAFF. CDR3 DNA: TGTGCCAGCAGTGTGCGGGGGGCTGAAGCTTTCTTT.

The rearrangement links TRBV5-1 to TRBJ2-5, with 14 bases lining up with TRBD2. V lost 9 bases, J lost 5 bases, and 6 bases stayed unmatched. This CDR3 spans 14 amino acids. From germline, CDR1 is SGHRS and CDR2 YFSETQ. The CDR3 DNA follows: TGCGCCACTTCGACTAGCGGGGGGGTGGAGACCCAGTACTTC. Translating gives CATSTSGGVETQYF.

This clonotype is a singleton in its sample. This chain connects TRBV7-9 to TRBJ1-3, with TRBD1 matching over 11 bases. Germline V CDR1 and CDR2: SEHNR, FQNEAQ (reference sequence). The junction had 3 bases not matched to a gene; V was cut back by 4 bases and J by 7 bases. This CDR3 has 14 amino acids. This CDR3 is CASSSRDRGNTIYF. The CDR3 DNA reads TGTGCCAGCAGCTCTCGGGACAGGGGGAACACCATATATTTT.

For this clonotype: Relative to the germline gene, one junction end is altered; a read error may explain this. This chain joins TRBV20-1 and TRBJ1-1; D perhaps matches TRBD1 (6 bases). CDR1 is DFQATT, CDR2 SNEGSKA, per germline (reference sequence). The CDR3 is 12 amino acids. In DNA, the CDR3 is TGCGGTGCACCGGGACAAACCACTGAAGCTTTCTTT. Encoded protein: CGAPGQTTEAFF.

The J gene is TRBJ1-1, the V gene TRBV5-1; D unclear. Germline assignment: CDR1 SGHRS and CDR2 YFSETQ. Trimming took off 0 bases at V and 1 base at J, with 7 bases between the two ends. The length of the CDR3 is 14 residues. DNA for the CDR3: TGCGCCAGCAGCTTGGAAGGAGAGAACACTGAAGCTTTCTTT. Its protein product is CASSLEGENTEAFF.

This clonotype was picked up many times. V usage is TRBV20-1 and J usage is TRBJ2-7; D is possibly TRBD2 (6 bases). The germline CDR1 and CDR2 sequences are DFQATT and SNEGSKA (reference sequence). This CDR3 comprises 14 residues. Trimming cost V 0 bases and J 3 bases, with 12 bases left between them. CDR3 residues: CSARDRDLNYEQYF. The CDR3 DNA follows: TGCAGTGCTAGAGATCGGGACTTAAACTACGAGCAGTACTTC.

As to this clonotype: One end of the junction does not line up with germline, which may come from a read error. The chain has TRBV20-1 and TRBJ1-4; 8 bases are a match to TRBD1. The CDR3 has 15 residues. The germline gives CDR1 DFQATT, CDR2 SNEGSKA (reference sequence). The CDR3 protein is CSAADPRGPNEKRFF. In DNA, the CDR3 is TGCAGTGCCGCCGATCCCAGGGGGCCTAATGAAAAACGGTTTTTT.

V usage is TRBV20-1 and J usage is TRBJ2-4; 8 bases are shared with TRBD1. CDR1 is DFQATT and CDR2 is SNEGSKA in the germline V gene (reference sequence). Trimming cost V 0 bases and J 5 bases; bases outside gene matches: 6. This CDR3 is 15 amino acids long. The DNA of the CDR3 is TGCAGTGCTAGAGATAGAGACAGGGGTCAAAACATTCAGTACTTC. Protein: CSARDRDRGQNIQYF.

This clonotype was detected a few times. The chain couples TRBV20-1 to TRBJ2-4, with 7 bases identical to TRBD1. CDR3 length: 14 amino acids. The V and J ends lost 3 bases and 1 base, in that order; junction bases with no gene match: 3. Germline V gene lookup returns CDR1 DFQATT and CDR2 SNEGSKA (reference sequence). CDR3: CSASSQGAKNIQYF. The DNA for the CDR3 is TGCAGTGCTAGCTCACAGGGGGCCAAAAACATTCAGTACTTC.

This chain uses TRBV7-6 with TRBJ2-1; 13 positions agree with TRBD2. This CDR3 spans 17 amino acids. The trim removed 5 bases at V and 7 bases at J, leaving 11 bases unmatched. CDR1 and CDR2 (germline): SGHVS, FNYEAQ. CDR3 DNA sequence: TGTGCCAGCAGCGGTAGACTAGCGGGGGGCCTAGGGAATGAGCAGTTCTTC. Translating gives CASSGRLAGGLGNEQFF.

The CDR3 is CASSFAPGSTDTQYF. The CDR3 DNA reads TGTGCCAGCAGTTTTGCCCCGGGGAGCACAGATACGCAGTATTTT. This chain connects TRBV28 to TRBJ2-3; TRBD2 might be the D (5 bases). The V gene's germline CDR1 is MDHEN and CDR2 SYDVKM. V shed 3 bases and J shed 0 bases, with 10 bases lying between them. The CDR3 totals 15 residues.

The genes are TRBV27 and TRBJ2-1; 9 bases agree with TRBD2. The CDR3 has 18 amino acids. The junction had 12 bases not matched to a gene; V was cut back by 6 bases and J by 0 bases. CDR1 and CDR2 from the germline V gene are MNHEY and SMNVEV (reference sequence). CDR3 DNA sequence: TGTGCCAGCAGCCAGATCCATAGCGGGGGAGCCTCCTACAATGAGCAGTTCTTC. Amino acid sequence: CASSQIHSGGASYNEQFF.

This rearrangement joins TRBV20-1 to TRBJ2-5; TRBD2 matches 8 bases. The assigned J gene may be wrong: the sequence end matches TRBJ2-7 better. The CDR3 contains 13 residues. The V gene's germline CDR1 is DFQATT and CDR2 SNEGSKA (reference sequence). The CDR3 nucleotides read TGCAGTGCTAGAGAGGGACTAGAATACGAGCAGTACTTC. Amino acids: CSAREGLEYEQYF.

This clonotype was found once. V gene TRBV5-1 combines with J gene TRBJ2-3, with 7 bases lining up with TRBD1. Trimming removed 0 bases from V and 4 bases from J; junction bases left unmatched: 5. The V gene's germline CDR1 is SGHRS and CDR2 YFSETQ. The CDR3 covers 15 residues. CDR3 in amino acids: CASSLGLTGPDTQYF. The CDR3 DNA is TGCGCCAGCAGCTTGGGCCTGACAGGGCCAGATACGCAGTATTTT. The full variable domain, in which reference TRBV5-1 and TRBJ2-3 provide the parts outside the CDR3, is KAGVTQTPRYLIKTRGQQVTLSCSPISGHRSVSWYQQTPGQGLQFLFEYFSETQRNKGNFPGRFSGRQFSNSRSEMNVSTLELGDSALYLCASSLGLTGPDTQYFGPGTRLTVL.

This sequence joins TRBV5-1 and TRBJ1-1; D gene unclear. V shed 4 bases and J shed 0 bases, with 16 bases lying between them. The V gene's germline CDR1 is SGHRS and CDR2 YFSETQ. The length of the CDR3 is 16 residues. CDR3 DNA: TGCGCCAGCAGCCCGGCCCGTTTCCGAATGAACACTGAAGCTTTCTTT. Protein sequence: CASSPARFRMNTEAFF. Drawing the rest from reference TRBV5-1 and TRBJ1-1, the complete variable domain is KAGVTQTPRYLIKTRGQQVTLSCSPISGHRSVSWYQQTPGQGLQFLFEYFSETQRNKGNFPGRFSGRQFSNSRSEMNVSTLELGDSALYLCASSPARFRMNTEAFFGQGTRLTVV.

This clonotype appeared a few times. The J gene is TRBJ1-4, the V gene TRBV7-6; no clear D. Deletions cut 1 base from V and 2 bases from J, with 20 bases between. The germline V gene has CDR1 SGHVS and CDR2 FNYEAQ. This CDR3 is built from 19 residues. The CDR3 nucleotides read TGTGCCAGCAGCTTAGACCCCCGGCAAATAACGGTGACTAATGAAAAACTGTTTTTT. It yields the protein CASSLDPRQITVTNEKLFF.

The sample holds many counts of this clonotype. V and J are TRBV5-1 and TRBJ2-3; 8 bases fit TRBD1. The V gene's germline CDR1 is SGHRS and CDR2 YFSETQ. V trimming: 4 bases; J trimming: 4 bases; junction bases outside the gene matches: 5. The CDR3 length is 14 residues. In DNA, the CDR3 is TGCGCCAGCAGCGTTCCAGGGGGCTCAGATACGCAGTATTTT. It is translated as CASSVPGGSDTQYF. Drawing the rest from reference TRBV5-1 and TRBJ2-3, the complete variable domain is KAGVTQTPRYLIKTRGQQVTLSCSPISGHRSVSWYQQTPGQGLQFLFEYFSETQRNKGNFPGRFSGRQFSNSRSEMNVSTLELGDSALYLCASSVPGGSDTQYFGPGTRLTVL.

This clonotype was seen only a few times. J is TRBJ2-1 and V is TRBV19; 7 bases fit TRBD1. This CDR3 has 13 residues. Germline trimming cut 10 bases from V and 2 bases from J; bases unmatched to any gene: 5. Germline V lookup: CDR1 LNHDA, CDR2 SQIVND (reference sequence). This chain's CDR3 is CAISDRTYNEQFF. The CDR3 DNA reads as TGTGCCATTTCGGACAGGACCTACAATGAGCAGTTCTTC.